This is a list of T cell receptor beta chains from one sample in a study of blood T cell repertoires in COVID-19. The assay was immunoSEQ multiplex PCR, and TCRdb's table has in-frame clones only and misses some. The sample yields 350,000 or so clones, 88% seen once. Sequencing was carried out using PBMCs or T cells enriched from blood (not recorded which). The receptors derive from a woman aged 25 to 45 who had been exposed to COVID-19. Each CDR3 is given with its conserved first and last residue. A D gene is named only where the DNA matches it firmly. Part of the rows lack a size; the others show once, few, many or a class for expanded clones.

TRBV11-1	TRBD1	.	TRBJ1-3	CASSSGQGIRANTIYF	TGTGCCAGCAGCTCGGGACAGGGGATTCGTGCAAACACCATATATTTT
TRBV7-2	.	.	TRBJ2-7	CASSLGRYEQYF	TGTGCCAGCAGCTTAGGTAGATACGAGCAGTACTTC
TRBV11-2	TRBD1	.	TRBJ2-4	CASSLDLDRAKNIQYF	TGTGCCAGCAGCTTAGATTTGGACAGGGCCAAAAACATTCAGTACTTC
TRBV7-6	.	.	TRBJ2-1	CASTQWSAGSSYNEQFF	TGTGCCAGCACCCAATGGAGTGCGGGAAGCTCCTACAATGAGCAGTTCTTC
TRBV10-1	TRBD1	.	TRBJ1-2	CASSATGVAGYTF	TGCGCCAGCAGCGCCACAGGGGTAGCCGGCTACACCTTC
TRBV4-1	TRBD1	.	TRBJ1-5	CASSQDPGTGNQPQHF	TGCGCCAGCAGCCAAGACCCCGGGACAGGGAATCAGCCCCAGCATTTT
TRBV7-8	.	.	TRBJ1-2	CASSPLFGAGYGYTF	TGTGCCAGCAGCCCCCTCTTCGGTGCGGGCTATGGCTACACCTTC
TRBV29-1	TRBD1	.	TRBJ2-1	CSVAGDRGMGQFF	TGCAGCGTGGCCGGGGACAGGGGGATGGGGCAGTTCTTC
TRBV7-4	.	.	TRBJ1-5	CASSSKPSNQPQHF	TGTGCCAGCAGCTCAAAGCCAAGCAATCAGCCCCAGCATTTT
TRBV11-1	TRBD1	.	TRBJ2-3	CASSYADRGSDTQYF	TGTGCCAGCAGCTACGCGGACAGGGGCTCAGATACGCAGTATTTT
TRBV3-1/TRBV3-2	TRBD2	once	TRBJ2-7	CASSHRTSGSYEQYF	TGTGCCAGCAGCCATAGGACTAGCGGCTCCTACGAGCAGTACTTC
TRBV4-1	.	.	TRBJ2-1	CASSQDPSTGNEQFF	TGCGCCAGCAGCCAAGATCCTTCGACTGGCAATGAGCAGTTCTTC
TRBV11-2	TRBD2	.	TRBJ2-5	CASSLAPGAGRETQYF	TGTGCCAGCAGCTTAGCCCCGGGAGCGGGACGGGAGACCCAGTACTTC
TRBV7-8	TRBD2	few	TRBJ2-2	CASSLDFFLAGLWTGELFF	TGTGCCAGCAGCTTAGACTTTTTCCTAGCGGGACTATGGACCGGGGAGCTGTTTTTT
TRBV2	.	.	TRBJ1-2	CASKSSGYGYTF	TGTGCCAGCAAATCCTCGGGCTATGGCTACACCTTC
TRBV27	TRBD2	.	TRBJ2-1	CASSLLGTSAKEQFF	TGTGCCAGCAGTTTATTAGGGACTAGCGCCAAAGAGCAGTTCTTC
TRBV28	TRBD1	.	TRBJ2-5	CASSFTGGQYF	TGTGCCAGCAGTTTCACAGGGGGCCAGTACTTC
TRBV6-5	.	.	TRBJ1-2	CASGQQLNYGYTF	TGTGCCAGTGGACAGCAGTTGAACTATGGCTACACCTTC
TRBV5-1	.	.	TRBJ2-4	CASSLVVGNIQYF	TGCGCCAGCAGCTTGGTAGTCGGGAACATTCAGTACTTC
TRBV6-5	.	.	TRBJ1-3	CATIPRGPSGNTIYF	TGTGCCACCATACCGCGGGGGCCCTCTGGAAACACCATATATTTT
TRBV5-1	TRBD2	.	TRBJ2-4	CASSPSGTVHIQYF	TGCGCCAGCAGCCCAAGCGGGACGGTTCACATTCAGTACTTC
TRBV11-2	TRBD2	.	TRBJ2-2	CASSTLTSVTGELFF	TGTGCCAGCAGCACCCTGACTAGCGTCACCGGGGAGCTGTTTTTT
TRBV7-8	TRBD2	.	TRBJ2-7	CASGPWGGREQYF	TGTGCCAGCGGCCCGTGGGGGGGTCGGGAGCAGTACTTC
TRBV5-1	.	.	TRBJ1-4	CASSLGRSNEKLFF	TGCGCCAGCAGCTTGGGGCGGAGTAATGAAAAACTGTTTTTT